The 26 T cell receptor beta chains listed next were all sequenced from one sample in a study of metastatic and nonmetastatic thyroid tumors. TCRdb re-analyzed the PCR reads using MiXCR. This sample has 65,000 or so clones, with 4% to 4.5% found just once. Among the patients, none had received any treatment before thyroid surgery. The sample taken for sequencing was blood. The receptors originated from a female donor with papillary thyroid cancer or a benign thyroid nodule (not recorded which). Some clones in this sample may be carry-over from other donors' samples.

This clone was seen more than once but under ten times. A much larger clone lies a single base off, so this may be a read error. Different DNA sequences within this sample yield the same CDR3. The chain has TRBV11-1 and TRBJ1-6; D is uncertain. CDR1 SGHAT and CDR2 FQDESV come from the germline V gene (reference sequence). This CDR3 comprises 15 residues. The CDR3: CASSFRSSYNSPLHF. In nucleotides, the CDR3 is TGCGCCAGCAGCTTCCGGAGCTCCTATAATTCACCCCTCCACTTT.

For this clone: At one end the junction does not follow the germline gene, possibly because of a read error. The rearrangement links TRBV19 to TRBJ1-5; TRBD1 is a possible D gene (6 bases). Germline CDR1 is LNHDA and CDR2 is SQIVND (reference sequence). This CDR3 has 14 amino acids. The CDR3 region has the DNA TGTGTCAGTAGCAGACAGGCGCCCAACCAGCCCCAGCATTTT. As protein: CVSSRQAPNQPQHF.

This clone was detected many times. The chain is built from TRBV5-6 and TRBJ2-6, with D unresolved. There are 15 residues in the CDR3. The ends were cut back, 2 bases at V and 2 bases at J, with 8 bases in the middle. Germline CDR1 SGHDT, CDR2 YYEEEE. CDR3 amino acids: CASSLYLTGANVLTF. The CDR3 DNA reads as TGTGCCAGCAGCTTATACCTCACTGGGGCCAACGTCCTGACTTTC.

This clone was detected many times. Other DNA sequences in this specimen translate into the identical CDR3. The chain recombines TRBV20-1 with TRBJ2-7; 7 bases match TRBD1. CDR1 is DFQATT and CDR2 is SNEGSKA in the germline V gene (reference sequence). The ends lost 5 bases at V and 6 bases at J; junction bases unmatched: 7. The CDR3 length is 12 residues. CDR3 sequence reads: CSAPDRAGEQYF. CDR3 DNA: TGCAGTGCTCCAGACAGGGCCGGCGAGCAGTACTTC.

The genes are TRBV25-1 and TRBJ1-3; 9 bases are a match to TRBD1. V shed 3 bases, J shed 0 bases, and the junction held 6 bases outside the gene matches. This CDR3 comprises 17 residues. The germline gives CDR1 MGHDK, CDR2 SYGVNS. The CDR3 here is CASSEGQGLFSGNTIYF. The CDR3 DNA follows: TGTGCCAGCAGTGAGGGACAGGGACTATTCTCTGGAAACACCATATATTTT.

The chain joins TRBV7-2 to TRBJ1-2; no definite D call. The germline gives CDR1 SGHTA, CDR2 FQGNSA. The CDR3 is made up of 13 amino acids. V was clipped by 1 base and J by 8 bases, with 11 bases between them. The CDR3 loop reads CASSLERGLGYTF. The CDR3 nucleotides are TGTGCCAGCAGCTTAGAGCGGGGATTAGGCTACACCTTC.

This clone was detected only a few times. The junction departs from germline at one end; a sequencing error may be responsible. The rearrangement links TRBV24-1 to TRBJ2-5; D may be TRBD2 (6 bases). CDR3 length: 13 residues. Germline CDR1 is KGHDR and CDR2 is SFDVKD. CDR3: CDTSVTGEETQYF. The CDR3 nucleotides are TGTGACACCAGTGTGACGGGAGAGGAGACCCAGTACTTC.

The CDR3 is CASSPLDTTVEAFF. The CDR3 DNA follows: TGTGCCAGCTCACCTTTAGACACTACAGTTGAAGCTTTCTTT. The V and J genes are TRBV18 and TRBJ1-1, with D unresolved. Trimming left V 3 bases short and J 7 bases short, with 15 bases between. Germline V gene data show CDR1 as KGHSH and CDR2 as LQKENI. This CDR3 is built from 14 residues.

The V and J genes are TRBV5-1 and TRBJ2-6, with a weak D call TRBD2 (5 bases). Germline V CDR1 and CDR2: SGHRS, YFSETQ. V lost 4 bases and J lost 0, with 23 bases in between. CDR3 length equals 20 residues. Here the CDR3 reads CASSPCGLWGSSSGANVLTF. As DNA, the CDR3 is TGCGCCAGCAGCCCCTGTGGACTGTGGGGATCGAGCTCTGGGGCCAACGTCCTGACTTTC.

This clone appeared a few times. This chain uses TRBV2 with TRBJ2-1; no clear D gene. V was cut by 2 bases and J by 7 bases, with 9 bases left in between. Germline V gene data show CDR1 as SNHLY and CDR2 as FYNNEI. The CDR3 spans 13 residues. CDR3 protein: CASSELVGNEQFF. In DNA, the CDR3 is TGTGCCAGCAGTGAACTAGTAGGAAATGAGCAGTTCTTC.

In this sample, this clone turned up many times. The V call is TRBV7-8, the J call TRBJ1-4; maybe TRBD1 (5 bases). The CDR3 extends over 15 amino acids. Germline CDR1 and CDR2: SGHVS and FQNEAQ. The V and J ends lost 4 bases and 6 bases respectively, with 15 bases between them. This chain's CDR3 is CASSSGRRTYEKLFF. The CDR3 DNA is TGTGCCAGCAGCTCGGGACGGCGGACTTATGAAAAACTGTTTTTT. Variable domain in full (rest from reference TRBV7-8 and TRBJ1-4): GAGVSQSPRYKVAKRGQDVALRCDPISGHVSLFWYQQALGQGPEFLTYFQNEAQLDKSGLPSDRFFAERPEGSVSTLKIQRTQQEDSAVYLCASSSGRRTYEKLFFGSGTQLSVL.

This clone was detected many times. This chain links TRBV11-2 with TRBJ1-2, with 7 bases fitting TRBD1. This CDR3 region has 14 residues. Germline trimming cut 5 bases from V and 1 base from J; bases unmatched to any gene: 4. Germline V gene data show CDR1 as SGHAT and CDR2 as FQNNGV. CDR3 coding DNA: TGTGCCAGCAGCGGAAGGGACAGTAACTATGGCTACACCTTC. Its protein is CASSGRDSNYGYTF. Full variable domain (missing parts from reference TRBV11-2 and TRBJ1-2): EAGVAQSPRYKIIEKRQSVAFWCNPISGHATLYWYQQILGQGPKLLIQFQNNGVVDDSQLPKDRFSAERLKGVDSTLKIQPAKLEDSAVYLCASSGRDSNYGYTFGSGTRLTVV.

Turning to this clone: Other DNA sequences of this sample code for an identical CDR3. The chain uses TRBV18 and TRBJ2-3; 7 nucleotides align to TRBD2. Germline V gives CDR1 KGHSH, CDR2 LQKENI. CDR3 length: 16 amino acids. The V gene end was trimmed by 2 bases and the J gene end by 6 bases; junction bases not matched to a gene: 11. The CDR3 nucleotides are TGTGCCAGCTCACCAAAAGGTGTCGGGGGGACGGATACGCAGTATTTT. Encoded protein: CASSPKGVGGTDTQYF.

As for this clone: Relative to the germline gene, one junction end is altered; a read error may explain this. This rearrangement joins TRBV15 to TRBJ1-2; D ambiguous. The germline V gene encodes CDR1 LNHNV and CDR2 YYDKDF (reference sequence). This CDR3 spans 14 amino acids. CDR3 DNA sequence: TGTGCCAGCAGCTTAGACCGTCGGGACTATGGCTACACCTTC. Encoded protein: CASSLDRRDYGYTF.

This clone was found a few times. The junction does not match germline at one end; this may be a read error. The CDR3 DNA follows: TGTGCCAGCAGTTTAAGAGGGGGTAACAATCAGCCCCAGCATTTT. This translates into CASSLRGGNNQPQHF. The V and J genes are TRBV24-1 and TRBJ1-5; a weak D match, TRBD1 (6 bases). Germline V gene data show CDR1 as KGHDR and CDR2 as SFDVKD. The CDR3 runs to 15 residues.

The genes are TRBV20-1 and TRBJ1-5, with D hard to call. Trimming shortened V by 5 bases and J by 3 bases, and 14 bases separated the two germline ends. This CDR3 region has 14 residues. The germline CDR1 and CDR2 sequences are DFQATT and SNEGSKA (reference sequence). The CDR3 nucleotides read TGCAGTGCTGTGAAGGGCAAGGCCAATCAGCCCCAGCATTTT. Translated, it gives CSAVKGKANQPQHF.

This clone showed up just a few times. The chain carries TRBV5-5 and TRBJ1-3; D possibly corresponds to TRBD1 (5 bases). The CDR3 consists of 15 residues. Germline CDR1 and CDR2: SGHKS and YYEKEE (reference sequence). Trimming removed 4 bases from V and 4 bases from J, with 15 bases in between. CDR3: CASSPWTNIGNTIYF. In DNA form, the CDR3 reads TGTGCCAGCAGCCCTTGGACAAATATAGGAAACACCATATATTTT. Full variable domain (rest looked up from reference TRBV5-5 and TRBJ1-3): DAGVTQSPTHLIKTRGQQVTLRCSPISGHKSVSWYQQVLGQGPQFIFQYYEKEERGRGNFPDRFSARQFPNYSSELNVNALLLGDSALYLCASSPWTNIGNTIYFGEGSWLTVV.

A word on this clone: With a much larger clone just one base away, this may be a read error. V and J are TRBV7-6 and TRBJ2-7, with TRBD1 as a possible D gene (6 bases). From germline, CDR1 is SGHVS and CDR2 FNYEAQ. There are 15 residues in the CDR3. V was pared by 3 bases and J by 5 bases, with 17 bases between. CDR3 in DNA: TGTGCCAGCAGCTTCGGCCAGGGGTTCATCAACGAGCAGTACTTC. It specifies CASSFGQGFINEQYF. Looking up the rest from reference TRBV7-6 and TRBJ2-7 gives the full variable domain: GAGVSQSPRYKVTKRGQDVALRCDPISGHVSLYWYRQALGQGPEFLTYFNYEAQQDKSGLPNDRFSAERPEGSISTLTIQRTEQRDSAMYRCASSFGQGFINEQYFGPGTRLTVT.

This clone was seen ten or more times. The chain carries TRBV12-3 or TRBV12-4 and TRBJ1-5, with no clear D. This CDR3 has 15 residues. Trimming removed 4 bases from V and 0 bases from J, with 10 bases in between. The CDR3 coding sequence is TGTGCCAGCAGTTCGACGGTCTTTAGCAATCAGCCCCAGCATTTT. Its protein product is CASSSTVFSNQPQHF.

This clone was counted at least ten times. The chain recombines TRBV12-5 with TRBJ2-3, with 9 bases that match TRBD2. The CDR3 covers 19 residues. Trimming cost V 4 bases and J 4 bases; bases outside gene matches: 18. The germline V gene has CDR1 LGHNT and CDR2 FRNRAP. As DNA, the CDR3 is TGTGCTAGTGGTTCGGGACGGACTAGCGTCTTGAGTCGAGCAGATACGCAGTATTTT. It yields the protein CASGSGRTSVLSRADTQYF.

This clone showed up many times. The V gene is TRBV24-1, the J gene TRBJ1-1; TRBD1 is a possible D gene (6 bases). This CDR3 comprises 16 residues. Trimming pared 7 bases from V and 1 base from J, leaving 18 bases between. The germline V gene encodes CDR1 KGHDR and CDR2 SFDVKD. The CDR3 DNA is TGTGCCACCAGGGGGAAATCAGGGGCACCGAACACTGAAGCTTTCTTT. It encodes CATRGKSGAPNTEAFF.

This clone was counted at least ten times. The chain carries TRBV5-1 and TRBJ2-1, with D perhaps matching TRBD1 or TRBD2 (5 bases each). The germline CDR1 and CDR2 sequences are SGHRS and YFSETQ. Deletions cut 3 bases from V and 5 bases from J, with 18 bases between. The CDR3 spans 16 residues. CDR3 coding DNA: TGCGCCAGCAGCTCCGTGGGACCCGGGGCCCACAATGAGCAGTTCTTC. Translating it yields CASSSVGPGAHNEQFF.

This clone was picked up a small number of times. The chain uses TRBV5-4 and TRBJ1-4; D may be TRBD1 (5 bases). Trimming took off 7 bases at V and 8 bases at J, with 18 bases between the two ends. The CDR3 is 14 amino acids. Germline loops: CDR1 SGHNT, CDR2 YYREEE (reference sequence). CDR3 bases: TGTGCCAGCTCCGCACAGGAGTTGGGGGAAAAACTGTTTTTT. Protein sequence: CASSAQELGEKLFF.

The V gene is TRBV28, the J gene TRBJ2-7, with D hard to call. The CDR3 length is 11 residues. CDR1 MDHEN and CDR2 SYDVKM come from the germline V gene. V gave up 8 bases and J gave up 3 bases, with 8 bases separating them. CDR3 sequence (DNA): TGTGCCAGCCGATGGGACTACGAGCAGTACTTC. As protein: CASRWDYEQYF.

This clone was detected ten times or more. The chain combines TRBV7-9 with TRBJ2-7, with TRBD1 identical over 8 bases. There are 17 residues in the CDR3. V trimming: 3 bases; J trimming: 2 bases; junction bases outside the gene matches: 12. The germline V gene encodes CDR1 SEHNR and CDR2 FQNEAQ (reference sequence). The CDR3 loop is CASSFLLDRESPYEQYF. CDR3 DNA: TGTGCCAGCAGCTTTCTCCTGGACAGGGAATCGCCCTACGAGCAGTACTTC.

At least ten counts were recorded for this clone. A much larger clone is a single base away; this may be a read error. The J gene is TRBJ2-7, the V gene TRBV12-3 or TRBV12-4; 10 nucleotides agree with TRBD2. Unmatched junction bases numbered 2, after V lost 3 bases and J lost 3 bases. The CDR3 extends over 14 amino acids. Here the CDR3 reads CASSFSSGGYEQYF. The CDR3 nucleotides read TGTGCCAGCAGTTTCTCTAGCGGGGGCTACGAGCAGTACTTC.